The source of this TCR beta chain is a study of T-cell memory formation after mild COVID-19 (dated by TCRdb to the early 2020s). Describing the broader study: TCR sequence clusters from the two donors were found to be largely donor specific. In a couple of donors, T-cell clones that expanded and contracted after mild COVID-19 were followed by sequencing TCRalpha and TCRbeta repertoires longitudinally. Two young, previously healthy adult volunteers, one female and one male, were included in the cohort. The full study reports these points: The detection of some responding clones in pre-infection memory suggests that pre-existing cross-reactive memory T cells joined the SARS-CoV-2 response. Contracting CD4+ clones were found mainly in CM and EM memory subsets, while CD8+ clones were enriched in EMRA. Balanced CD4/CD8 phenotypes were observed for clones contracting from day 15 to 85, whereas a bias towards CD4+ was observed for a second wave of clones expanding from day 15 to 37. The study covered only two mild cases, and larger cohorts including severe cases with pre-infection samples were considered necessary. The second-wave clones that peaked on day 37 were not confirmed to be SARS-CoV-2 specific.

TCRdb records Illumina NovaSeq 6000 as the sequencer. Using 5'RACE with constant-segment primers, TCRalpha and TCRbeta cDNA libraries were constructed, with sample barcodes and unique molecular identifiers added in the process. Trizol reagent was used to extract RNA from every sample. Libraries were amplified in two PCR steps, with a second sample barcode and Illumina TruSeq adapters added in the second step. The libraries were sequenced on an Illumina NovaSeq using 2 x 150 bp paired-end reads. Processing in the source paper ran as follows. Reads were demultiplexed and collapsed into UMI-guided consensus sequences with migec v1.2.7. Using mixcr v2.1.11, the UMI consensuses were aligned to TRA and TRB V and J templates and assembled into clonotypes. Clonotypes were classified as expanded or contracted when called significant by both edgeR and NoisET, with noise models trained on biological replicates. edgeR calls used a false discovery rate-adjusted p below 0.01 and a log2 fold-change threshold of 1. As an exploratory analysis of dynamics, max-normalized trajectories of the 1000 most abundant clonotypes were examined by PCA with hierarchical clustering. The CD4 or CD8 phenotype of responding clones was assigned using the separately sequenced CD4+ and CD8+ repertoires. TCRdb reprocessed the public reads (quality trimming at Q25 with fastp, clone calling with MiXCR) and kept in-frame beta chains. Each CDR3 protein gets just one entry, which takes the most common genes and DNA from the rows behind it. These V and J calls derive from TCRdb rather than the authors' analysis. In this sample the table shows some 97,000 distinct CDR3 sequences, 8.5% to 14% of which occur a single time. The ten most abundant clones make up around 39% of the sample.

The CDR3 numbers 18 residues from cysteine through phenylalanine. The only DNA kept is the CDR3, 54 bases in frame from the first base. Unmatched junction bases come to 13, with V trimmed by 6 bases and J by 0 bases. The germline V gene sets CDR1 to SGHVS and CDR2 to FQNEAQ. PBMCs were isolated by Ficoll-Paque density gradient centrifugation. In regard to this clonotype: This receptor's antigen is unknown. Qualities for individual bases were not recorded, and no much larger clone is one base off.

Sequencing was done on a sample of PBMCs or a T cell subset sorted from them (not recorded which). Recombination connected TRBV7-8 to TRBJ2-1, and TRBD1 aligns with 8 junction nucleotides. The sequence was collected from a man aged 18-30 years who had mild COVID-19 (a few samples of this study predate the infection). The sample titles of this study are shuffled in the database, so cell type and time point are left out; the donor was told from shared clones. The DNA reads TGTGCCAGCAGACTTCCTAGGGACAGGACAGGCTCCTACAATGAGCAGTTCTTC. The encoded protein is CASRLPRDRTGSYNEQFF. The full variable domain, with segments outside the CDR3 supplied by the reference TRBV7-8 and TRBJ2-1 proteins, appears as GAGVSQSPRYKVAKRGQDVALRCDPISGHVSLFWYQQALGQGPEFLTYFQNEAQLDKSGLPSDRFFAERPEGSVSTLKIQRTQQEDSAVYLCASRLPRDRTGSYNEQFFGPGTRLTVL.